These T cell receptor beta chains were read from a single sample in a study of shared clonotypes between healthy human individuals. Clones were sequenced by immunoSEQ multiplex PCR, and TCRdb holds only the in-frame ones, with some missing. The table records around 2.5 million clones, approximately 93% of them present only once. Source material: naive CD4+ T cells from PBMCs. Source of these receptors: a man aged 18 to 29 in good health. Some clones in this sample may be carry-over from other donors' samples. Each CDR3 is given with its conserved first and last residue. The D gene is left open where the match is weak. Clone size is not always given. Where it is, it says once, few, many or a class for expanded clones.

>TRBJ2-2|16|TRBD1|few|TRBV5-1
CASSLGDRVNTGELFF
TGCGCCAGCAGCTTGGGGGACAGGGTAAACACCGGGGAGCTGTTTTTT
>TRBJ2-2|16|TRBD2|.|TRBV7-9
CASSYRLAGATGELFF
TGTGCCAGCAGCTACCGACTAGCGGGAGCCACCGGGGAGCTGTTTTTT
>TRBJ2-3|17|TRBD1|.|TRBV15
CATSRERGDRGSDTQYF
TGTGCCACCAGCAGAGAAAGGGGTGACAGGGGTTCAGATACGCAGTATTTT
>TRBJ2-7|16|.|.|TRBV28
CASSTSGTSGSYEQYF
.
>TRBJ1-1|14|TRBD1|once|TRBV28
CASSRRTGWTEAFF
TGTGCCAGCAGCCGGAGGACAGGGTGGACTGAAGCTTTCTTT
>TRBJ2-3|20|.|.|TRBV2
CASSVKIPGLSAPSTDTQYF
TGTGCCAGCAGTGTAAAAATCCCAGGCCTTAGCGCCCCTAGCACAGATACGCAGTATTTT
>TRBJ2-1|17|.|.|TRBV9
CASSVGSGQGPGYEQFF
TGTGCCAGCAGCGTGGGCTCGGGACAAGGGCCTGGGTATGAGCAGTTCTTC
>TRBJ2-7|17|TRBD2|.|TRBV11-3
CASSLGSRLAGDDEQYF
TGTGCCAGCAGCTTAGGATCTCGACTAGCGGGAGACGACGAGCAGTACTTC
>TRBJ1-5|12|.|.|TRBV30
CAWSLKVGPQHF
TGTGCCTGGAGTTTGAAGGTCGGGCCCCAGCATTTT
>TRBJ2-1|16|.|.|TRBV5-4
CASSARLQGPHNEQFF
TGTGCCAGCAGCGCCCGATTGCAGGGGCCCCACAATGAGCAGTTCTTC
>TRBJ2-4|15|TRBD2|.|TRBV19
CASSVGRPSGNIQYF
TGTGCCAGTAGTGTCGGGAGGCCGTCGGGTAACATTCAGTACTTC
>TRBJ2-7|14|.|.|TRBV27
CASSLDGARYEQYF
TGTGCCAGCAGTTTAGACGGGGCGCGGTACGAGCAGTACTTC
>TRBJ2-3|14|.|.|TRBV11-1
CASSLSRVTDTQYF
TGTGCCAGCAGCTTAAGCAGAGTCACAGATACGCAGTATTTT
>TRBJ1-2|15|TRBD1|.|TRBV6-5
CASSFLAGGNYGYTF
TGTGCCAGCAGTTTCCTGGCAGGGGGGAACTATGGCTACACCTTC
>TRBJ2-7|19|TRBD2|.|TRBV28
CASSLPLAGGPARNYEQYF
TGTGCCAGCAGTTTACCACTAGCGGGAGGGCCGGCTCGAAACTACGAGCAGTACTTC
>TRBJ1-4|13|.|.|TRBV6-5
CASSRRQNEKLFF
TGTGCCAGCAGCCGCCGACAGAATGAAAAACTGTTTTTT
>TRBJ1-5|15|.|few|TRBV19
CASSISGYSNQPQHF
TGTGCCAGTAGTATCTCCGGGTATAGCAATCAGCCCCAGCATTTT
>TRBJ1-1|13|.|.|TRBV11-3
CASSSQGYTEAFF
TGTGCCAGCAGCTCACAGGGATACACTGAAGCTTTCTTT
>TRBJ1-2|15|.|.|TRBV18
CASSPTGLNNYGYTF
TGTGCCAGCTCACCAACAGGGCTAAACAACTATGGCTACACCTTC
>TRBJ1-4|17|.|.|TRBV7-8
CASSSRASGNSGEKLFF
TGTGCCAGCAGTTCCCGAGCTAGCGGGAACTCAGGGGAGAAACTGTTTTTT
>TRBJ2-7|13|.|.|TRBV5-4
CASSLARRDEQYF
TGTGCCAGCAGCTTGGCCCGAAGGGACGAGCAGTACTTC
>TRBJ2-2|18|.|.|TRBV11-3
CASSLDLHQTGVAGELFF
TGTGCCAGCAGCTTAGATCTACATCAGACTGGGGTGGCCGGGGAGCTGTTTTTT
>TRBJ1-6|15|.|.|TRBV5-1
CASSPDGRDHSPLHF
TGCGCCAGCAGCCCCGATGGACGGGACCATTCACCCCTCCACTTT
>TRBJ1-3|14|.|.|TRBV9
CASSVDPSGNTIYF
TGTGCCAGCAGCGTAGATCCCTCTGGAAACACCATATATTTT
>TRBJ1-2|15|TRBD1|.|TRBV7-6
CASSRQHGTAYGYTF
TGTGCCAGCAGTCGTCAACATGGGACAGCCTATGGCTACACCTTC
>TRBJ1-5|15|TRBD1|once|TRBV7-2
CASSLVGTAGQPQHF
TGTGCCAGCAGCTTAGTTGGGACAGCGGGCCAGCCCCAGCATTTT
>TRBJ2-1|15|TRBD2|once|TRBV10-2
CASSGRTSGTNEQFF
TGCGCCAGCAGTGGTCGAACTAGCGGGACCAATGAGCAGTTCTTC
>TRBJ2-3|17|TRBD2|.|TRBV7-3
CASSLGLAGGSTDTQYF
TGTGCCAGCAGCTTAGGACTAGCGGGGGGATCCACAGATACGCAGTATTTT
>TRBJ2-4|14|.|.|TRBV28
CASSLLGTGDIQYF
TGTGCCAGCAGTTTGTTGGGGACTGGGGACATTCAGTACTTC
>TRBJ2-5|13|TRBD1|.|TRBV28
CASRTGAVETQYF
TGTGCCAGCAGAACAGGGGCGGTGGAGACCCAGTACTTC
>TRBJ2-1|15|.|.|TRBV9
CASSAIGGTDNEQFF
TGTGCCAGCAGCGCCATCGGTGGGACGGACAATGAGCAGTTCTTC
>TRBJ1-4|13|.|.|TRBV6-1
CASSFLADEKLFF
TGTGCCAGCAGTTTTTTGGCGGATGAAAAACTGTTTTTT
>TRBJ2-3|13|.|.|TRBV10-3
CAISEASTDTQYF
TGTGCCATCAGTGAAGCTAGCACAGATACGCAGTATTTT
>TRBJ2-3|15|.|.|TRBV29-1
CSVEDSVGFGDTQYF
TGCAGCGTTGAAGATTCCGTAGGCTTTGGGGATACGCAGTATTTT
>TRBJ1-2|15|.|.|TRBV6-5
CASSYSMGGVDGYTF
TGTGCCAGCAGTTACTCGATGGGGGGCGTGGATGGCTACACCTTC
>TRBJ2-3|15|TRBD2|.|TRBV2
CASSRTSGRADTQYF
TGTGCCAGCAGTCGGACTAGCGGGAGGGCAGATACGCAGTATTTT
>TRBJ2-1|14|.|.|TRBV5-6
CASSRPGPWDEQFF
TGTGCCAGCAGCCGTCCGGGGCCCTGGGATGAGCAGTTCTTC
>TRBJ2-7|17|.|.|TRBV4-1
CASSQGRGGSKYYEQYF
TGCGCCAGCAGCCAAGGCCGGGGAGGTAGCAAATACTACGAGCAGTACTTC
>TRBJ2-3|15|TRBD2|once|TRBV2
CASRPGLAGVDTQYF
TGTGCCAGCAGGCCGGGACTAGCGGGAGTAGATACGCAGTATTTT
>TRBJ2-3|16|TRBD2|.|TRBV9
CASSPRGGSLTDTQYF
TGTGCCAGCAGCCCTAGGGGCGGGAGTCTCACAGATACGCAGTATTTT
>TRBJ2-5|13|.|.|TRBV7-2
CASSFSQGGTQYF
TGTGCCAGCAGCTTCTCGCAAGGGGGGACCCAGTACTTC
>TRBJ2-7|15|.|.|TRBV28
CASKNPGFISYEQYF
TGTGCCTCGAAAAATCCAGGGTTTATATCTTACGAGCAGTACTTC
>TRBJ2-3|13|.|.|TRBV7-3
CASSSQGGDTQYF
TGTGCCAGCAGCTCCCAAGGGGGAGATACGCAGTATTTT
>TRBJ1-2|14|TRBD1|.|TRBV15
CATSRVGGADGYTF
TGTGCCACCAGCAGAGTAGGGGGCGCGGATGGCTACACCTTC
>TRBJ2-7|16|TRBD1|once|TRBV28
CASSGEWARGPYEQYF
TGTGCCAGCAGTGGGGAATGGGCCAGGGGGCCCTACGAGCAGTACTTC
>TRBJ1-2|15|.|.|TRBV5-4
CASSLSTGGNYGYTF
TGTGCCAGCAGCCTGAGCACGGGCGGGAACTATGGCTACACCTTC
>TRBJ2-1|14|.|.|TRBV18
CASSPLPGGHEQFF
TGTGCCAGCTCACCTCTCCCCGGGGGACATGAGCAGTTCTTC
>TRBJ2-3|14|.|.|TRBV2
CASRREWGTDTQYF
TGTGCCAGCAGGAGGGAGTGGGGGACAGATACGCAGTATTTT
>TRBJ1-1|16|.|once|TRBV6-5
CASSSPAGASWTEAFF
TGTGCCAGCAGTTCCCCGGCAGGGGCGTCGTGGACTGAAGCTTTCTTT
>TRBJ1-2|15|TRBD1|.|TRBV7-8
CASSPDRGPSYGYTF
TGTGCCAGCAGTCCGGACAGGGGGCCCTCCTATGGCTACACCTTC
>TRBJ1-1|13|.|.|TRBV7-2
CASSLDRGGEAFF
TGTGCCAGCAGCTTAGATAGGGGAGGCGAAGCTTTCTTT
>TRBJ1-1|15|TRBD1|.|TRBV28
CASSPRDRSAAEAFF
TGTGCCAGCAGTCCCAGGGACAGGTCGGCGGCTGAAGCTTTCTTT
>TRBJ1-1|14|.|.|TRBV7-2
CASSLNGGRTEAFF
TGTGCCAGCAGCTTAAATGGGGGGAGGACTGAAGCTTTCTTT
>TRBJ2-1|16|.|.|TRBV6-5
CASSYSGTPTYNEQFF
TGTGCCAGCAGTTACTCGGGGACCCCCACCTACAATGAGCAGTTCTTC
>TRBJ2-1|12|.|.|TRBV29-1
CSFGPPNNEQFF
TGCAGTTTTGGCCCCCCAAACAATGAGCAGTTCTTC